Each of the 10 T cell receptor beta chains below was sequenced from the same sample in a study of blood T cell repertoires in COVID-19. Clones were sequenced by immunoSEQ multiplex PCR, and TCRdb holds only the in-frame ones, with some missing. The data hold about 44,000 clones, with under 90% observed a single time. The sample taken for sequencing was peripheral blood. The origin of the receptors is an older woman with acute or convalescent COVID-19.

The V and J genes are TRBV27 and TRBJ2-1, with 7 bases lining up with TRBD2. Germline CDR1 reads MNHEY; CDR2 reads SMNVEV (reference sequence). With V trimmed by 3 bases and J by 6 bases, 8 bases remained unmatched. The CDR3 extends over 15 amino acids. This chain's CDR3 is CASSFASGGANEQFF. The DNA of the CDR3 is TGTGCCAGCAGTTTTGCTAGCGGAGGCGCCAATGAGCAGTTCTTC.

This chain uses TRBV7-2 with TRBJ2-1, with 7 bases aligning to TRBD2. The CDR3 runs to 16 residues. Losses at the gene ends were 1 base for V and 4 bases for J; bases not matched to a gene: 7. CDR1 and CDR2 from the germline V gene are SGHTA and FQGNSA. The CDR3 nucleotides read TGTGCCAGCAGCTTAGAGGGCGGGAGTACTTACAATGAGCAGTTCTTC. Its translation: CASSLEGGSTYNEQFF. The full variable domain, rest sourced from reference TRBV7-2 and TRBJ2-1, is GAGVSQSPSNKVTEKGKDVELRCDPISGHTALYWYRQSLGQGLEFLIYFQGNSAPDKSGLPSDRFSAERTGGSVSTLTIQRTQQEDSAVYLCASSLEGGSTYNEQFFGPGTRLTVL.

V and J are TRBV27 and TRBJ1-5; D unresolved. Looked up from germline, CDR1 is MNHEY and CDR2 is SMNVEV (reference sequence). Trimming pared 6 bases from V and 0 bases from J, leaving 12 bases between. The CDR3 has 15 amino acids. DNA of the CDR3: TGTGCCAGCAGGGGTGGAGCCTATAGCAATCAGCCCCAGCATTTT. Residues: CASRGGAYSNQPQHF.

This clone came up a few times. This chain joins TRBV15 and TRBJ1-1; 7 bases align to TRBD1. The germline V gene encodes CDR1 LNHNV and CDR2 YYDKDF (reference sequence). CDR3 size: 14 residues. V lost 0 bases, J lost 8 bases, and 6 bases stayed unmatched. CDR3 coding DNA: TGTGCCACCAGCAGAGATCTTAAACAGGGGGAAGCTTTCTTT. It yields the protein CATSRDLKQGEAFF. Complete variable domain (other parts from reference TRBV15 and TRBJ1-1): DAMVIQNPRYQVTQFGKPVTLSCSQTLNHNVMYWYQQKSSQAPKLLFHYYDKDFNNEADTPDNFQSRRPNTSFCFLDIRSPGLGDTAMYLCATSRDLKQGEAFFGQGTRLTVV.

This clone was detected only a few times. The chain links TRBV10-3 to TRBJ1-2; tentative D call: TRBD1 (6 bases). V was cut by 0 bases and J by 0 bases, with 20 bases left in between. This CDR3 is built from 19 residues. Per the germline V gene, CDR1 is ENHRY and CDR2 is SYGVKD. This CDR3 is CAISESGGRGTLPNYGYTF. CDR3 in DNA: TGTGCCATCAGTGAGTCCGGGGGGCGAGGAACGCTCCCTAACTATGGCTACACCTTC.

The V call is TRBV27, the J call TRBJ1-4, with 9 bases fitting TRBD1. J gave up 5 bases and V 5 bases, and 6 bases lay outside the gene matches. The V gene's germline CDR1 is MNHEY and CDR2 SMNVEV (reference sequence). The CDR3 has 15 residues. The CDR3 nucleotides read TGTGCCAGCAGTGGGGGACAGGGAATCAATGAAAAACTGTTTTTT. Its translation is CASSGGQGINEKLFF.

The V gene is TRBV20-1, the J gene TRBJ1-2, with D maybe TRBD1 (5 bases). The germline CDR1 and CDR2 sequences are DFQATT and SNEGSKA (reference sequence). The V and J ends lost 5 bases and 6 bases respectively, with 10 bases between them. The CDR3 has 11 residues. The CDR3 sequence is CSARGGHGYTF. CDR3 bases: TGCAGTGCTCGGGGGGGACATGGCTACACCTTC.

CDR3: CATGRQGLYTDTQYF. For the CDR3, the DNA is TGTGCCACCGGAAGACAGGGGTTATACACAGATACGCAGTATTTT. The chain has TRBV24-1 and TRBJ2-3; TRBD1 aligns across 8 bases. The germline V gene encodes CDR1 KGHDR and CDR2 SFDVKD. With V trimmed by 9 bases and J by 2 bases, 9 bases remained unmatched. The CDR3 runs 15 residues.

V is TRBV6-2 or TRBV6-3 and J is TRBJ1-5; D gene uncertain. The length of the CDR3 is 13 residues. Germline loops: CDR1 MNHEY, CDR2 SVGEGT. The ends were cut back, 4 bases at V and 3 bases at J, with 7 bases in the middle. The CDR3 sequence is CASSSFLNQPQHF. CDR3 bases: TGTGCCAGCAGTTCCTTTCTCAATCAGCCCCAGCATTTT.

Only a few counts were recorded for this clone. The rearrangement links TRBV15 to TRBJ2-3, with TRBD2 matching over 8 bases. V lost 4 bases, J lost 7 bases, and 10 bases stayed unmatched. CDR3 size: 15 residues. Germline V CDR1 and CDR2: LNHNV, YYDKDF (reference sequence). CDR3 amino acids: CATSKKGAGVNTQYF. In DNA, the CDR3 is TGTGCCACCAGCAAGAAAGGAGCGGGAGTAAATACGCAGTATTTT.